The text below deals with one TCR beta chain. What it recognizes is unknown. Sample treatment: approximately 10-day PBMC culture with coronavirus spike peptide pools or control peptides (ViraFEST assay). CD4+ T-cell collection from the unexposed donor predated the COVID-19 pandemic (2011-2018). ViraFEST used peptide pools to expand antigen-specific T cells before TCR sequencing. Negative selection isolated the CD4+ T cells once the cells had been cultured for approximately ten days. The CDR3 covers 13 residues. The V end was cut by 6 bases, the J end by 5 bases, with 13 bases between. The germline V gene has CDR1 MNHNS and CDR2 SASEGT. This sample is part of a study of vaccination and CD4 T cells after COVID-19. The overall study: Investigators stimulated cells with overlapping spike peptides drawn from SARS-CoV-2, HCoV-NL63, HCoV-OC43 and HCoV-229E. Whole-study results and caveats: Researchers looked at relatively few convalescent patients and had no early post-infection timepoints.

With the Oncomine TCR Beta short-read assay, DNA from cultured CD4+ T cells was sequenced. Investigators obtained genomic DNA by extraction from cultured CD4+ T cells. Each CDR3 protein gets one entry after TCRdb re-called the PCR reads with MiXCR. The sample contains some 11,000 distinct CDR3 sequences, around 26% of which appear only once. The source of this sequence is a human donor in good health. The sample taken for sequencing was CD4+ T cells from blood, cultured in vitro. This chain joins TRBV6-1 and TRBJ2-5; weak D call: TRBD2 (6 bases). The CDR3 DNA follows: TGTGCCAGCAGGGCCCTAGCGACGGAGACCCAGTACTTC. Its translation is CASRALATETQYF.